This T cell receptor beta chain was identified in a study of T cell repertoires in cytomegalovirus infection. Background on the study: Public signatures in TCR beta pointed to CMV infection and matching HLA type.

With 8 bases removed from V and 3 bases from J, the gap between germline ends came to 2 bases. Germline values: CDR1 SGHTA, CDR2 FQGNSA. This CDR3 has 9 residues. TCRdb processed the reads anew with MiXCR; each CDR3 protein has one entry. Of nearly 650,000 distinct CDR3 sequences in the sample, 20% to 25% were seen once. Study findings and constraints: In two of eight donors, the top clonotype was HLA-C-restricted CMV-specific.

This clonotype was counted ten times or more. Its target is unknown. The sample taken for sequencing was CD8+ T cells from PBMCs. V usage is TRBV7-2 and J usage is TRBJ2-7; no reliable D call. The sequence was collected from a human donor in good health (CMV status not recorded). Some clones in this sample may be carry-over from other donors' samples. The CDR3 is CASGYEQYF. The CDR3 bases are TGTGCCAGCGGCTACGAGCAGTACTTC.